This TCR beta chain was sequenced for a study of blood T cell repertoires in COVID-19. Study context: From T cells, B-cell-depleted T cells, or PBMCs came the material, which was cDNA or gDNA.

In the authors' workflow: Scientists estimated how many nucleated cells there were by amplifying reference gene primers. The repertoire was sequenced with immunoSEQ multiplex PCR; TCRdb's copy has only in-frame clones and lacks some. V and J calls and clone size are as listed in that table; D and trimming were resolved from the DNA. The sample holds roughly 250,000 clones, 85% to 90% seen once. The V end was cut by 2 bases, the J end by 9 bases, with 7 bases between. The CDR3 length is 12 residues. Germline V gives CDR1 MDHEN, CDR2 SYDVKM. The clonotype comes from a man between 25 and 39 years old with acute or convalescent COVID-19. The sequenced sample consisted of peripheral blood. The V and J genes are TRBV28 and TRBJ1-4, with a tentative D call TRBD1 (6 bases). CDR3 protein: CASSLQGKKLFF. CDR3 sequence (DNA): TGTGCCAGCAGTTTACAGGGGAAAAAACTGTTTTTT.